Listed here are 32 T cell receptor beta chains from one sample, sequenced in a study of vaccination effects on CD4 cells after COVID-19. Having been cultured for less than 13 days, the cells underwent CD4+ T cell isolation. These receptors' targets are unknown. TCRdb keeps only in-frame clones here, not all; method: immunoSEQ multiplex PCR. This sample has 37,000 or so clones, with around 67% found just once. The specimen was CD4+ T cells from PBMCs cultured without peptide, collected before COVID-19 vaccination. The receptors were sampled from a human donor who received a COVID-19 vaccine.

CDR3 sequence reads: CASSLTPGLASSGELFF. As DNA, the CDR3 is TGTGCCAGCAGTCTAACTCCGGGACTTGCTTCTAGCGGGGAGCTGTTTTTT. The chain has TRBV6-4 and TRBJ2-2, with D perhaps matching TRBD2 (6 bases). Germline CDR1 MRHNA, CDR2 SNTAGT. V lost 5 bases and J 7 bases, leaving 23 bases between the germline ends. This CDR3 comprises 17 residues.

The rearrangement joins TRBV5-1 to TRBJ1-1; tentatively, D is TRBD1 (5 bases). Trimming left V 4 bases short and J 4 bases short, with 17 bases between. CDR1 is SGHRS and CDR2 is YFSETQ in the germline V gene. The CDR3 is 15 residues long. CDR3 DNA sequence: TGCGCCAGCAGCGACCCGACAGTTCTCCTCACTGAAGCTTTCTTT. Its translation is CASSDPTVLLTEAFF.

This chain connects TRBV19 to TRBJ2-1; a weak D match, TRBD1 (6 bases). The CDR3 length is 16 residues. Trimming left V 6 bases short and J 13 bases short, with 28 bases between. CDR1 and CDR2 (germline): LNHDA, SQIVND (reference sequence). Here the CDR3 reads CASRGPVNRATPYQFF. DNA of the CDR3: TGTGCCAGTAGGGGCCCGGTAAACAGGGCGACACCTTATCAGTTCTTC.

The J gene is TRBJ1-4, the V gene TRBV15, with 7 bases aligning to TRBD1. V lost 5 bases and J lost 7; bases outside the gene matches: 10. CDR3 size: 15 residues. Germline V gene sequence: CDR1 LNHNV, CDR2 YYDKDF (reference sequence). The CDR3 sequence: CATSGRQGGFEKLFF. The CDR3 DNA is TGTGCCACCAGCGGAAGACAGGGTGGGTTTGAAAAACTGTTTTTT. The entire variable domain, with the rest obtained from reference TRBV15 and TRBJ1-4, is as follows: DAMVIQNPRYQVTQFGKPVTLSCSQTLNHNVMYWYQQKSSQAPKLLFHYYDKDFNNEADTPDNFQSRRPNTSFCFLDIRSPGLGDTAMYLCATSGRQGGFEKLFFGSGTQLSVL.

The genes are TRBV30 and TRBJ2-5, with D hard to call. V was pared by 0 bases and J by 3 bases, with 8 bases between. CDR3 length equals 13 residues. CDR1 GTSNPN and CDR2 SVGIG come from the germline V gene (reference sequence). CDR3 in amino acids: CAWSVRLKETQYF. In nucleotides, the CDR3 is TGTGCCTGGAGTGTACGTCTGAAAGAGACCCAGTACTTC.

This clone has a handful of counts. The chain is built from TRBV9 and TRBJ2-5; 7 bases fit TRBD2. Per the germline V gene, CDR1 is SGDLS and CDR2 is YYNGEE. This CDR3 is built from 14 residues. Trimming at V came to 2 bases and at J to 2 bases, leaving 3 bases not matched to a gene. Here the CDR3 reads CASSVGTTQETQYF. The CDR3 nucleotides read TGTGCCAGCAGCGTGGGGACTACACAAGAGACCCAGTACTTC.

There are a few counts of this clone. The rearrangement links TRBV6-5 to TRBJ1-3; D unresolved. Germline values: CDR1 MNHEY, CDR2 SVGAGI. This CDR3 has 16 amino acids. V dropped 2 bases and J dropped 0 bases, with 11 bases sitting between them. The CDR3 loop is CASSYGPGDSGNTIYF. The CDR3 nucleotides read TGTGCCAGCAGTTACGGCCCTGGGGACTCTGGAAACACCATATATTTT.

This chain joins TRBV6-2 or TRBV6-3 and TRBJ1-2; D gene uncertain. There are 14 residues in the CDR3. Trimming pared 0 bases from V and 7 bases from J, leaving 12 bases between. In germline, CDR1 is MNHEY, CDR2 SVGEGT. This chain's CDR3 is CASSYSTLSGGYTF. In nucleotides, the CDR3 is TGTGCCAGCAGTTACTCGACACTTTCCGGTGGCTACACCTTC.

This clone has more than one count but fewer than ten. The chain couples TRBV19 to TRBJ1-5, with D uncertain. The CDR3 extends over 13 amino acids. Trimming shortened V by 5 bases and J by 3 bases, and 8 bases separated the two germline ends. In germline, CDR1 is LNHDA, CDR2 SQIVND (reference sequence). The DNA for the CDR3 is TGTGCCAGTAGTCAGTCAGTCAATCAGCCCCAGCATTTT. Its protein is CASSQSVNQPQHF.

The genes are TRBV27 and TRBJ2-1; 10 bases are a match to TRBD2. This CDR3 contains 18 residues. CDR1 and CDR2 (germline): MNHEY, SMNVEV (reference sequence). V trimming: 5 bases; J trimming: 2 bases; junction bases outside the gene matches: 12. The CDR3 spells CASSPPRVAGGPYNEQFF. DNA for the CDR3: TGTGCCAGCAGTCCCCCAAGGGTAGCGGGAGGACCCTACAATGAGCAGTTCTTC.

This clone has only a few counts. The CDR3 loop is CASSLAGNNYGYTF. The CDR3 DNA is TGTGCCAGCAGCTTAGCCGGCAATAACTATGGCTACACCTTC. The rearrangement joins TRBV7-8 to TRBJ1-2; D is ambiguous. The V end was cut by 0 bases, the J end by 1 base, with 6 bases between. The germline gives CDR1 SGHVS, CDR2 FQNEAQ. The CDR3 is made up of 14 amino acids.

The CDR3, as DNA: TGTGCCAGCAGCCAAGGCGTCGACAGTAGCTCTGGAAACACCATATATTTT. It yields the protein CASSQGVDSSSGNTIYF. The chain carries TRBV3-1 (or the pseudogene TRBV3-2) and TRBJ1-3; a weak D match, TRBD1 (5 bases). V lost 1 base and J lost 0, with 13 bases in between. Germline loops: CDR1 LGHDT, CDR2 YNNKEL (reference sequence). The CDR3 loop spans 17 amino acids.

The V gene is TRBV12-3 or TRBV12-4, the J gene TRBJ2-2; D is uncertain. Trimming removed 7 bases at V and 8 bases at J, with 8 bases between. The CDR3 covers 11 residues. The DNA for the CDR3 is TGTGCCAGCAATGGAGTTGGGGAGCTGTTTTTT. Translation gives CASNGVGELFF.

This clone has more than one count but fewer than ten. The genes are TRBV5-1 and TRBJ1-4; D remains ambiguous. CDR3 length equals 14 residues. Germline CDR1 SGHRS, CDR2 YFSETQ. The germline V and J ends were trimmed by 4 bases and 5 bases, with 12 bases remaining between them. The CDR3 region has the DNA TGCGCCAGCAGCCCGGCGGGCGCGAATGAAAAACTGTTTTTT. Encoded protein: CASSPAGANEKLFF.

This clone was counted only a few times. The chain links TRBV7-9 to TRBJ1-2; no definite D call. The CDR3 length is 12 residues. V was shortened by 3 bases and J by 8 bases, with 10 bases between the two germline ends. The germline V gene has CDR1 SEHNR and CDR2 FQNEAQ (reference sequence). CDR3 in DNA: TGTGCCAGCAGCTTGACAACTGGGGGCTACACCTTC. Protein product: CASSLTTGGYTF.

This clone is classed as medium-sized (0.01 to 0.1%). The rearrangement uses TRBV18 and TRBJ1-2; 8 nucleotides line up with TRBD1. Germline CDR1 KGHSH, CDR2 LQKENI. This CDR3 comprises 13 residues. The V segment lost 6 bases and the J segment 8 bases; nucleotides outside the gene matches: 8. CDR3 in amino acids: CASSPQRDRGYTF. The CDR3 nucleotides read TGTGCCAGCTCTCCTCAACGGGACAGGGGCTACACCTTC.

This clone was detected a few times. This chain links TRBV10-1 with TRBJ2-7; possible D gene TRBD2, 6 bases. The CDR3 is made up of 14 amino acids. Germline assignment: CDR1 WNHNN and CDR2 SYGVQD (reference sequence). V shed 7 bases and J shed 2 bases, with 15 bases lying between them. The DNA of the CDR3 is TGCGCCAGCAATGAAGCGGGCCCGACCTACGAGCAGTACTTC. Translating gives CASNEAGPTYEQYF.

The rearrangement links TRBV5-1 to TRBJ2-7, with TRBD2 as a possible D gene (7 bases). Per germline, CDR1 SGHRS and CDR2 YFSETQ. The V and J ends lost 0 bases and 4 bases respectively, with 11 bases between them. CDR3 size: 14 residues. Written as DNA, the CDR3 is TGCGCCAGCAGCTTGGAGGGGGGAGGGTACGAGCAGTACTTC. This encodes CASSLEGGGYEQYF.

V is TRBV2 and J is TRBJ1-5; 10 bases match TRBD1. The CDR3 covers 14 residues. CDR1 is SNHLY and CDR2 is FYNNEI in the germline V gene. V lost 8 bases to trimming and J lost 6 bases; unmatched junction nucleotides: 7. This chain's CDR3 is CASGGQGLGQPQHF. In DNA, the CDR3 is TGTGCCAGCGGGGGACAGGGGTTGGGTCAGCCCCAGCATTTT.

In its sample, this clone was seen a few times. The V call is TRBV3-1 (or the pseudogene TRBV3-2), the J call TRBJ1-1; 7 bases are shared with TRBD1. Germline V lookup: CDR1 LGHDT, CDR2 YNNKEL (reference sequence). The CDR3 contains 17 residues. V trimming: 2 bases; J trimming: 1 base; junction bases outside the gene matches: 10. CDR3 sequence (DNA): TGTGCCAGCAGCCAACCGCCCAGGGACAGCTCGAACACTGAAGCTTTCTTT. Translating it yields CASSQPPRDSSNTEAFF.

This clone was seen a handful of times. The V gene is TRBV5-1, the J gene TRBJ1-3; D is ambiguous. The V end was cut by 5 bases, the J end by 0 bases, with 9 bases between. The CDR3 has 14 amino acids. In germline, CDR1 is SGHRS, CDR2 YFSETQ. Written as DNA, the CDR3 is TGCGCCAGCAGTATGTATACCTCTGGAAACACCATATATTTT. This sequence encodes CASSMYTSGNTIYF.

The chain couples TRBV19 to TRBJ1-3; D might be TRBD1 (6 bases). Germline CDR1 is LNHDA and CDR2 is SQIVND (reference sequence). CDR3 length: 17 amino acids. V dropped 5 bases and J dropped 0 bases, with 17 bases sitting between them. CDR3 sequence: CASSYLQGTNSGNTIYF. The CDR3 nucleotides are TGTGCCAGTAGTTACCTACAGGGTACAAACTCTGGAAACACCATATATTTT.

The rearrangement uses TRBV7-7 and TRBJ2-5; D uncertain. The length of the CDR3 is 14 residues. Looked up from germline, CDR1 is SSHAT and CDR2 is FNYEAQ (reference sequence). With 3 bases removed from V and 1 base from J, the gap between germline ends came to 9 bases. The CDR3 nucleotides read TGTGCCAGCAGCTTGTCGCAGTTCCAAGAGACCCAGTACTTC. It codes for CASSLSQFQETQYF.

The chain recombines TRBV4-2 with TRBJ1-6; D not certain. CDR1 is LGHNA, CDR2 YNFKEQ, per germline. CDR3 length: 15 amino acids. V lost 4 bases to trimming and J lost 5 bases, with 12 bases between them. CDR3 residues: CASSLDLSNNSPLHF. The CDR3 DNA reads as TGTGCCAGCAGCCTAGACCTCAGTAATAATTCACCCCTCCACTTT.

This sequence joins TRBV7-6 and TRBJ1-1; D uncertain. With 0 bases removed from V and 0 bases from J, the gap between germline ends came to 11 bases. The CDR3 is 16 amino acids. Germline lookup yields CDR1 SGHVS and CDR2 FNYEAQ. This chain's CDR3 is CASSLATPPVNTEAFF. In DNA form, the CDR3 reads TGTGCCAGCAGCTTAGCGACCCCACCAGTGAACACTGAAGCTTTCTTT. Looking up the rest from reference TRBV7-6 and TRBJ1-1 gives the full variable domain: GAGVSQSPRYKVTKRGQDVALRCDPISGHVSLYWYRQALGQGPEFLTYFNYEAQQDKSGLPNDRFSAERPEGSISTLTIQRTEQRDSAMYRCASSLATPPVNTEAFFGQGTRLTVV.

This rearrangement joins TRBV7-8 to TRBJ2-2; D unclear. This CDR3 contains 13 residues. Trimming removed 6 bases from V and 4 bases from J, with 9 bases in between. Germline V gene sequence: CDR1 SGHVS, CDR2 FQNEAQ. The CDR3 region is CASSPDRTGELFF. The CDR3 region has the DNA TGTGCCAGCAGTCCGGACCGCACCGGGGAGCTGTTTTTT.

The sample holds a few counts of this clone. This chain links TRBV6-4 with TRBJ2-2; 12 bases map to TRBD2. The CDR3 loop spans 15 amino acids. Germline-derived CDR1 and CDR2 are MRHNA and SNTAGT. Germline trimming cut 2 bases from V and 5 bases from J; bases unmatched to any gene: 0. This CDR3 reads CASSDGTSGTGELFF. The CDR3 DNA follows: TGTGCCAGCAGTGACGGGACTAGCGGGACCGGGGAGCTGTTTTTT.

The rearrangement uses TRBV2 and TRBJ2-1; a weak D match, TRBD2 (5 bases). V was clipped by 3 bases and J by 2 bases, with 20 bases between them. The germline gives CDR1 SNHLY, CDR2 FYNNEI. CDR3 length: 18 residues. CDR3 in DNA: TGTGCCAGCAGTGAGAGGGCCCGTCGAAGGGTAACCTACAATGAGCAGTTCTTC. This codes for CASSERARRRVTYNEQFF.

The chain has TRBV24-1 and TRBJ2-2; 7 bases are shared with TRBD2. Germline lookup yields CDR1 KGHDR and CDR2 SFDVKD. The CDR3 consists of 15 residues. Trimming removed 6 bases from V and 1 base from J; junction bases left unmatched: 4. CDR3 nucleotides: TGTGCCACCAGTCGGGGGGACCTGAACACCGGGGAGCTGTTTTTT. It codes for CATSRGDLNTGELFF.

The chain links TRBV6-6 to TRBJ2-1; 14 bases are a match to TRBD2. The germline V gene has CDR1 MNHNY and CDR2 SVGAGI (reference sequence). The V and J ends lost 6 bases and 0 bases, in that order; junction bases with no gene match: 1. CDR3 size: 16 residues. The CDR3 loop is CASRGLAGVSYNEQFF. The DNA for the CDR3 is TGTGCCAGCAGGGGACTAGCGGGAGTCTCCTACAATGAGCAGTTCTTC.

The chain links TRBV21-1 to TRBJ2-7; TRBD2 is the table's D call and was not checked against the DNA. TRBV21-1 is given as a pseudogene. This CDR3 is 14 amino acids long. The CDR3 spells CASSKPTGDYEQYF. CDR3 sequence (DNA): TGTGCCAGCAGCAAACCGACCGGGGACTACGAGCAGTACTTC.

The chain recombines TRBV3-1 (or the pseudogene TRBV3-2) with TRBJ2-5; D perhaps matches TRBD2 (5 bases). Trimming stripped 6 bases from V and 5 bases from J, with 13 bases between. Germline assignment: CDR1 LGHDT and CDR2 YNNKEL (reference sequence). This CDR3 contains 13 residues. The CDR3 region is CASSRGLDETQYF. CDR3 DNA sequence: TGTGCCAGCAGTCGAGGACTCGATGAGACCCAGTACTTC.